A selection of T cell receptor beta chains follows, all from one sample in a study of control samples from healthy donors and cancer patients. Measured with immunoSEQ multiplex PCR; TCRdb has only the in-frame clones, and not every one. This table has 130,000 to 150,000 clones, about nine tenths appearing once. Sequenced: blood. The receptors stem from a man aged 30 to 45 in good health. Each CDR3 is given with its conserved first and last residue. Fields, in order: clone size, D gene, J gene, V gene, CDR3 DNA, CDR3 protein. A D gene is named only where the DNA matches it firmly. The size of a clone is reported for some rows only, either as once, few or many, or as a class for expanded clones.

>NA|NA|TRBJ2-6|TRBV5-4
TGTGCCAGCCGCAGCTTTGGGACCAACTCTGGGGCCAACGTCCTGACTTTC
CASRSFGTNSGANVLTF
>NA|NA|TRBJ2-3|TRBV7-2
TGTGCCAGCAGCTTACGCAGGTCATGGGATACGCAGTATTTT
CASSLRRSWDTQYF
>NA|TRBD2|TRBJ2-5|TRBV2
TGTGCCAGCCGGCGGGGCGGGGGGCCCAAAGAGACCCAGTACTTC
CASRRGGGPKETQYF
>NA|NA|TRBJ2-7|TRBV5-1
TGCGCCAGCAGCTTGACTAGCTTTACCTACGAGCAGTACTTC
CASSLTSFTYEQYF
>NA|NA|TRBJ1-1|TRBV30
TGTGCCTGGAGTGTAGGGGATTCAGGGGCTGAAGCTTTCTTT
CAWSVGDSGAEAFF
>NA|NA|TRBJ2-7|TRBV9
TGTGCCAGCAGCGTAGCAGTAGGGAACTACGAGCAGTACTTC
CASSVAVGNYEQYF
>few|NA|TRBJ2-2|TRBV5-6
TGTGCCAGCAGCTTGCGGCTAGCGAGTGGCGCCGGGGAGCTGTTTTTT
CASSLRLASGAGELFF
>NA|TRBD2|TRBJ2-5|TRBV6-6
TGTGCCAGCAGCGCGCCGACTAGCGCGGAAGAGACCCAGTACTTC
CASSAPTSAEETQYF
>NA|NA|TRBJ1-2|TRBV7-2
TGTGCCAGCAGCTCGCTGCACTTCTATGGCTACACCTTC
CASSSLHFYGYTF
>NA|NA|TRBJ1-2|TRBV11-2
TGTGCCAGCAGCCAGACAGGCGTTAACTATGGCTACACCTTC
CASSQTGVNYGYTF
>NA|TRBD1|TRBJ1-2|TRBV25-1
TGTGCCAGCAGTGAGGGGACAGGGTTAAGAGGAGGCTACACCTTC
CASSEGTGLRGGYTF
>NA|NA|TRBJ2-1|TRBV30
TGTGCCTGGAGTGCGTCCGGAGATGAGCAGTTCTTC
CAWSASGDEQFF
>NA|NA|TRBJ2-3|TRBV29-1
TGCAGCGTTCACCACACAGATACGCAGTATTTT
CSVHHTDTQYF
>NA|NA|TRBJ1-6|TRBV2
TGTGCCAGCAGTGAGGATAACAGGGTTGAGGTTAATTCACCCCTCCACTTT
CASSEDNRVEVNSPLHF
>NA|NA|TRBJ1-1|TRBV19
TGTGCCAGTAGCCACAGGGCACAGAACACTGAAGCTTTCTTT
CASSHRAQNTEAFF